The rows below give T cell receptor beta chains drawn from one sample of a study of post-analysis software for immune sequencing data. TCRdb re-called the PCR reads with MiXCR, one entry per CDR3 protein. The table records some 690,000 distinct CDR3 sequences, less than 35% of them present only once. The sample taken for sequencing was blood. The receptors stem from a girl under 18 with multiple sclerosis. CDR3s leave out the opening cysteine and the closing phenylalanine or tryptophan. D genes are given only for firm matches. Not all rows give a size; the values are once, few, many and, for expanded clones, a class.

>NA|NA|TRBJ1-2|TRBV5-1
ASSPYRERGYT
>few|NA|TRBJ1-6|TRBV20-1
SASMGSSYNSPLH
>NA|NA|TRBJ2-5|TRBV18
ASSPPGGVQETQY
>NA|NA|TRBJ2-1|TRBV29-1
SVEQGYEQF
>NA|TRBD1|TRBJ2-7|TRBV5-1
ASSADRPRREQY
>NA|TRBD1|TRBJ2-1|TRBV29-1
SVARTGLNEQF
>few|TRBD1|TRBJ1-1|TRBV15
ATSVDRVTTEAF
>few|NA|TRBJ2-5|TRBV3-1
ASSPFRTEQETQY
>few|NA|TRBJ2-7|TRBV20-1
SARDGTGRYEQY
>NA|TRBD2|TRBJ2-7|TRBV24-1
ATSDPGTSGYEQY
>many|NA|TRBJ2-7|TRBV4-3
ASSRTNGGHYEQY
>NA|TRBD2|TRBJ2-3|TRBV15
ATSRGWGGRRTDTQY
>many|NA|TRBJ1-2|TRBV7-2
ASSFGQNNYGYT
>few|TRBD2|TRBJ2-1|TRBV7-9
ASSSLREDYNEQF
>NA|NA|TRBJ2-3|TRBV4-3
ASSQDRVGATDTQY
>many|NA|TRBJ1-5|TRBV10-3
AISESGGQPQH
>NA|NA|TRBJ1-1|TRBV5-1
ASSGTAPLGEAF
>NA|NA|TRBJ1-2|TRBV20-1
SSSTGNYGYT
>few|TRBD2|TRBJ2-3|TRBV4-3
ASSRVQRLAGGPDTQY
>few|NA|TRBJ2-5|TRBV6-6
ASTGYETQY
>NA|NA|TRBJ2-5|TRBV20-1
SANEVGETQY
>many|NA|TRBJ2-3|TRBV27
ASSFRDTQY
>few|NA|TRBJ2-3|TRBV7-2
ASSSRNRETGTNTQY
>few|NA|TRBJ2-5|TRBV12-5
ASAPTGVMVPETQY
>few|TRBD1|TRBJ2-7|TRBV11-2
ASSLEGQGLTYEQY
>NA|NA|TRBJ1-3|TRBV5-1
ASSLSEWGNTIY
>NA|NA|TRBJ1-4|TRBV7-8
ASSFRQGANEKLF
>NA|TRBD1|TRBJ1-2|TRBV29-1
SVEADRGWYGYT
>NA|NA|TRBJ1-2|TRBV7-2
ASSLSGEGYGYT
>few|NA|TRBJ2-5|TRBV11-1
ASSRYLETQY
>NA|TRBD2|TRBJ2-5|TRBV4-3
ASSQDLELAVYNEQY
>NA|NA|TRBJ2-6|TRBV27
ASSFLGSSGANVLT
>NA|TRBD2|TRBJ2-7|TRBV25-1
ASSEQIPGLAGGPSSYEQY
>many|NA|TRBJ2-7|TRBV6-5
ASSLGDAYEQY
>few|NA|TRBJ2-3|TRBV27
ASPLQGASFQDFCTDTQY
>NA|NA|TRBJ2-6|TRBV20-1
SAHSGANVRT
>NA|NA|TRBJ1-6|TRBV6-6
ASSYRGSPLH
>NA|TRBD1|TRBJ1-1|TRBV5-1
ASSVDRGMNTEAF
>NA|NA|TRBJ1-4|TRBV20-1
SARDRGRQEKLF
>NA|NA|TRBJ1-1|TRBV19
ASSRLGENTEAF
>few|NA|TRBJ1-5|TRBV20-1
SARDWGHSEYSNQPQH
>NA|NA|TRBJ2-5|TRBV6-6
ASSYVQLETQY
>NA|TRBD2|TRBJ2-1|TRBV5-6
ASSPVKGLARHNEQF
>NA|NA|TRBJ2-5|TRBV6-6
ASGPTGKETQY
>NA|TRBD2|TRBJ2-7|TRBV4-3
AGSQGTGKREEQY
>many|NA|TRBJ1-5|TRBV20-1
SASRSNQPQH
>NA|NA|TRBJ2-3|TRBV28
ASSPRTSLWPDRQY
>few|TRBD1|TRBJ2-5|TRBV7-6
ASSLLQGAYAETQY
>NA|TRBD1|TRBJ1-1|TRBV9
ASSVVTGGVNTEAF